These 24 T cell receptor beta chains came from one sample sequenced in a study of T cell repertoires in cytomegalovirus infection. TCRdb reprocessed the reads with MiXCR, giving one entry per CDR3 protein. The sample lists around 450,000 distinct CDR3 sequences; approximately 33% were seen once. The sample was PBMCs. All receptors come from a human donor in good health (CMV status not recorded). Some clones in this sample may be carry-over from other donors' samples.

This clonotype was observed a few times. This rearrangement joins TRBV4-1 to TRBJ1-6; perhaps TRBD1 as D (6 bases). Germline loops: CDR1 MGHRA, CDR2 YSYEKL. V shed 0 bases and J shed 9 bases, with 15 bases lying between them. The CDR3 is 16 residues long. CDR3 sequence (DNA): TGCGCCAGCAGCCAAGATTTAAGGGGGGCGGGTTCACCCCTCCACTTT. Translation gives CASSQDLRGAGSPLHF.

V gene TRBV4-3 combines with J gene TRBJ1-4; D unclear. Germline CDR1 is LGHNA and CDR2 is YSLEER. Trimming shortened V by 4 bases and J by 3 bases, and 21 bases separated the two germline ends. The CDR3 is made up of 18 amino acids. CDR3 bases: TGCGCCAGCAGCCCCAGTTCCCTGAGGGAGCCAGCTAATGAAAAACTGTTTTTT. Its protein is CASSPSSLREPANEKLFF.

Of note for this clonotype: A much larger clone differs by one base, so this may be a read error. The gene calls are TRBV7-9 and TRBJ2-7; D ambiguous. Per the germline V gene, CDR1 is SEHNR and CDR2 is FQNEAQ (reference sequence). Trimming shortened V by 4 bases and J by 2 bases, and 9 bases separated the two germline ends. This CDR3 has 13 residues. CDR3 in amino acids: CASSCAETYEQYF. CDR3 sequence (DNA): TGTGCCAGCAGCTGTGCGGAAACCTACGAGCAGTACTTC.

On this clonotype: A read error may be the cause here, since a much bigger clone is one base away. As the CDR3 is not closed by the conserved phenylalanine or tryptophan, this likely results from a read error. This sequence joins TRBV7-8 and TRBJ2-6; D is possibly TRBD1 (6 bases). The CDR3 consists of 18 residues. V was cut by 4 bases and J by 0 bases, with 16 bases left in between. Germline CDR1 and CDR2: SGHVS and FQNEAQ. The CDR3 sequence: CASSSPGVRTSGANVLTL. CDR3 coding DNA: TGTGCCAGCAGCTCCCCAGGGGTTCGTACCTCTGGGGCCAACGTCCTGACTTTA.

This clonotype was recorded a few times. The rearrangement links TRBV4-1 to TRBJ1-2; weak D call: TRBD1 (5 bases). The germline V gene has CDR1 MGHRA and CDR2 YSYEKL. The CDR3 extends over 16 amino acids. V lost 0 bases and J lost 4, with 15 bases in between. The CDR3 loop reads CASSQDAGGVGYGYTF. The CDR3 nucleotides are TGCGCCAGCAGCCAAGACGCCGGGGGAGTTGGCTATGGCTACACCTTC.

The CDR3 nucleotides are TGTGCCAGCAGCAGACAGGGGTTTAGCAATCAGCCCCAGCATTTT. Protein: CASSRQGFSNQPQHF. The V call is TRBV28, the J call TRBJ1-5, with 8 bases fitting TRBD1. The V gene's germline CDR1 is MDHEN and CDR2 SYDVKM. The length of the CDR3 is 15 residues. Germline trimming cut 6 bases from V and 0 bases from J; bases unmatched to any gene: 4.

This clonotype was seen at least ten times. CDR3 loop: CASSFNEDNEQFF. The CDR3 bases are TGTGCCAGCAGTTTTAACGAGGACAATGAGCAGTTCTTC. V is TRBV12-3 or TRBV12-4 and J is TRBJ2-1; no clear D. The V end was cut by 3 bases, the J end by 5 bases, with 8 bases between. This CDR3 contains 13 residues.

The chain is built from TRBV20-1 and TRBJ2-3, with TRBD2 matching over 15 bases. The length of the CDR3 is 18 residues. Losses at the gene ends were 0 bases for V and 2 bases for J; bases not matched to a gene: 6. The V gene's germline CDR1 is DFQATT and CDR2 SNEGSKA (reference sequence). The CDR3 DNA is TGCAGTGCTAGAGATGGGACTAGCGGGGGGACACCCACAGATACGCAGTATTTT. Translated, it gives CSARDGTSGGTPTDTQYF.

This clonotype was observed a few times. The V and J genes are TRBV2 and TRBJ1-2; the match to TRBD1 covers 7 bases. Germline values: CDR1 SNHLY, CDR2 FYNNEI. V lost 6 bases to trimming and J lost 6 bases; unmatched junction nucleotides: 4. There are 12 residues in the CDR3. The CDR3 loop reads CASSRDSHGYTF. The DNA of the CDR3 is TGTGCCAGCAGCCGGGACAGCCATGGCTACACCTTC.

This clonotype was seen a few times. This chain uses TRBV27 with TRBJ1-1, with a tentative D call TRBD1 (6 bases). V dropped 3 bases and J dropped 0 bases, with 14 bases sitting between them. Looked up from germline, CDR1 is MNHEY and CDR2 is SMNVEV (reference sequence). This CDR3 spans 16 amino acids. The CDR3 sequence is CASSFATGQLNTEAFF. The CDR3, as DNA: TGTGCCAGCAGTTTTGCTACCGGACAGCTGAACACTGAAGCTTTCTTT.

A few counts support this clonotype. V gene TRBV7-2 combines with J gene TRBJ1-3; maybe TRBD1 (5 bases). V gave up 1 base and J gave up 0 bases, with 7 bases separating them. The CDR3 runs to 15 residues. Germline lookup yields CDR1 SGHTA and CDR2 FQGNSA. The CDR3 DNA reads TGTGCCAGCAGCTTAGACAGGACCTCTGGAAACACCATATATTTT. Its protein product is CASSLDRTSGNTIYF.

This clonotype was detected a few times. This chain joins TRBV3-1 and TRBJ2-1; TRBD2 agrees at 9 bases. Germline loops: CDR1 LGHDT, CDR2 YNNKEL (reference sequence). This CDR3 has 17 amino acids. J lost 6 bases, V lost 3 bases, and 12 bases had no gene match. DNA for the CDR3: TGTGCCAGCAGCCACCGCAACACTAGCGGGCCGATCAATGAGCAGTTCTTC. Protein sequence: CASSHRNTSGPINEQFF.

The sample holds many counts of this clonotype. The V gene is TRBV7-2, the J gene TRBJ2-1, with TRBD1 matching over 10 bases. Germline CDR1 SGHTA, CDR2 FQGNSA. The CDR3 loop spans 15 amino acids. Unmatched junction bases numbered 4, after V lost 4 bases and J lost 4 bases. The CDR3 here is CASSSDRGRYNEQFF. CDR3 sequence (DNA): TGTGCCAGCAGCTCCGACAGGGGGCGTTACAATGAGCAGTTCTTC.

The chain joins TRBV19 to TRBJ2-7; D may be TRBD1 or TRBD2 (5 bases each). V was trimmed by 4 bases and J by 0 bases, leaving 13 bases between them. Per the germline V gene, CDR1 is LNHDA and CDR2 is SQIVND (reference sequence). The CDR3 spans 15 residues. CDR3 protein: CASSKGTGLSYEQYF. CDR3 nucleotides: TGTGCCAGTAGTAAGGGGACGGGCCTCTCCTACGAGCAGTACTTC.

This clonotype showed up just a few times. The rearrangement links TRBV7-9 to TRBJ2-5; D may match TRBD1 or TRBD2 (5 bases each). There are 15 residues in the CDR3. The V gene lost 0 bases and the J gene lost 1 base, with 9 bases spanning the gap. Germline CDR1 reads SEHNR; CDR2 reads FQNEAQ (reference sequence). CDR3: CASSLALGTQETQYF. In nucleotides, the CDR3 is TGTGCCAGCAGCTTAGCATTGGGGACCCAAGAGACCCAGTACTTC.

This clonotype occurred many times. This sequence joins TRBV7-2 and TRBJ2-3; D is uncertain. Per germline, CDR1 SGHTA and CDR2 FQGNSA. V was shortened by 3 bases and J by 0 bases, with 10 bases between the two germline ends. This CDR3 is built from 15 residues. Here the CDR3 DNA reads TGTGCCAGCAGCTTCCCTCCGACTAGCACAGATACGCAGTATTTT. Its translation: CASSFPPTSTDTQYF.

V is TRBV19 and J is TRBJ1-1, with D possibly TRBD1 on 5 matching bases. Germline loops: CDR1 LNHDA, CDR2 SQIVND (reference sequence). The CDR3 consists of 13 residues. Trimming cost V 4 bases and J 1 base, with 7 bases left between them. CDR3 nucleotides: TGTGCCAGTAGTACGAGGGGGAACACTGAAGCTTTCTTT. It is translated as CASSTRGNTEAFF.

This clonotype was seen a few times. The chain links TRBV29-1 to TRBJ2-7; D gene ambiguous. CDR1 and CDR2 (germline): SQVTM, ANQGSEA. Trimming took 5 bases from V and 2 from J, leaving 10 bases between them. The CDR3 length is 12 residues. The chain's CDR3 is CSVHDFAYEQYF. In nucleotides, the CDR3 is TGCAGCGTTCATGATTTCGCCTACGAGCAGTACTTC.

This clonotype has just one count. Being one base from a much bigger clone, this may be a read error. The CDR3 carries no conserved terminal phenylalanine or tryptophan, so it likely arises from a read error. This rearrangement joins TRBV9 to TRBJ2-5; perhaps TRBD2 as D (7 bases). Germline V gene sequence: CDR1 SGDLS, CDR2 YYNGEE. V was trimmed by 3 bases and J by 2 bases, leaving 14 bases between them. This CDR3 has 15 amino acids. The CDR3 sequence: CASSGGGGYQETQYS. CDR3 DNA sequence: TGTGCCAGCAGCGGGGGAGGGGGGTATCAAGAGACCCAGTACTCC.

Concerning this clonotype: A junction boundary mismatches the germline segment, possibly from a read error. This rearrangement joins TRBV7-2 to TRBJ1-5, with D hard to call. The germline CDR1 and CDR2 sequences are SGHTA and FQGNSA. This CDR3 has 14 residues. Written as DNA, the CDR3 is TGTGCCAGCAGCCAACGGGTGAGCAATCAGCCCAAGCATTTT. Translation: CASSQRVSNQPKHF.

This clonotype was detected many times. V gene TRBV7-2 combines with J gene TRBJ2-3; 7 bases align to TRBD1. The CDR3 has 16 amino acids. CDR1 and CDR2 (germline): SGHTA, FQGNSA. V gave up 5 bases and J gave up 2 bases; unmatched junction bases: 10. Here the CDR3 reads CASSLRPGQPTDTQYF. The CDR3 DNA reads as TGTGCCAGCAGCCTCCGCCCGGGACAGCCCACAGATACGCAGTATTTT.

This clonotype was counted only a few times. The chain employs TRBV5-6 and TRBJ1-2; 8 bases agree with TRBD1. This CDR3 is built from 14 residues. The germline CDR1 and CDR2 sequences are SGHDT and YYEEEE. V lost 0 bases, J lost 8 bases, and 6 bases stayed unmatched. CDR3 loop: CASSLGQGTSGYTF. Here the CDR3 DNA reads TGTGCCAGCAGCTTGGGACAGGGGACGTCGGGCTACACCTTC.

The chain employs TRBV5-1 and TRBJ1-6, with a possible D match to TRBD1 (6 bases). CDR1 is SGHRS and CDR2 is YFSETQ in the germline V gene. The V gene lost 3 bases and the J gene lost 10 bases, with 11 bases spanning the gap. CDR3 size: 13 residues. Here the CDR3 DNA reads TGCGCCAGCAGCTCAGGGGTACGATCACCCCTCCACTTT. It translates to CASSSGVRSPLHF.

The chain carries TRBV25-1 and TRBJ1-6; 9 nucleotides agree with TRBD1. Looked up from germline, CDR1 is MGHDK and CDR2 is SYGVNS. There are 15 residues in the CDR3. The V gene end was trimmed by 3 bases and the J gene end by 9 bases; junction bases not matched to a gene: 6. CDR3 loop: CASSDWTGDGSPLHF. In DNA, the CDR3 is TGTGCCAGCAGTGACTGGACAGGGGACGGTTCACCCCTCCACTTT.